This is a list of T cell receptor beta chains from one sample in a study of CXCR3-negative and CXCR3-positive naive CD8 T cells. No DNA is given; TCRdb re-called the 5' RACE reads and lists each CDR3 protein once. The sample yields 60,000 to 65,000 distinct CDR3 sequences, of which the top ten take up around 5%. Sequencing was carried out using naive CXCR3+ CD8+ T cells from blood. All receptors derive from a human donor in good health. Some clones in this sample may be carry-over from other donors' samples. CDR3s include the opening cysteine and the closing phenylalanine or tryptophan. Fields, in order: V gene, J gene, clone size, CDR3 protein. Clone sizes are given selectively: once, few, many, or a class where the clone is expanded.

V gene: TRBV2
J gene: TRBJ2-7
clone size: NA
CDR3 protein: CASLTGVVPEQYF

V gene: TRBV7-9
J gene: TRBJ2-1
clone size: NA
CDR3 protein: CASSFSTGDDEQFF

V gene: TRBV6-1
J gene: TRBJ2-7
clone size: NA
CDR3 protein: CASSEEEGGRYEQYF

V gene: TRBV28
J gene: TRBJ2-2
clone size: large
CDR3 protein: CASSYTSASGELFF

V gene: TRBV5-6
J gene: TRBJ2-3
clone size: NA
CDR3 protein: CASSYPTDTQYF

V gene: TRBV27
J gene: TRBJ2-7
clone size: NA
CDR3 protein: CASSPTGGLYEQYF

V gene: TRBV10-3
J gene: TRBJ2-7
clone size: NA
CDR3 protein: CAISEGDKTSFYEQYF

V gene: TRBV7-2
J gene: TRBJ2-5
clone size: NA
CDR3 protein: CASSFSYAPGQPTQYF

V gene: TRBV29-1
J gene: TRBJ2-7
clone size: NA
CDR3 protein: CSVDRTGGYEQYF

V gene: TRBV6-2/TRBV6-3
J gene: TRBJ1-1
clone size: NA
CDR3 protein: CASSYWEGITEAFF

V gene: TRBV12-3/TRBV12-4
J gene: TRBJ1-4
clone size: NA
CDR3 protein: CASSKIPGSNEKLFF

V gene: TRBV9
J gene: TRBJ2-3
clone size: NA
CDR3 protein: CASSVGQGFLDTQYF

V gene: TRBV5-8
J gene: TRBJ1-1
clone size: NA
CDR3 protein: CASSPRAGGLNTEAFF

V gene: TRBV10-3
J gene: TRBJ2-1
clone size: NA
CDR3 protein: CAITSASYNEQFF

V gene: TRBV7-2
J gene: TRBJ2-7
clone size: NA
CDR3 protein: CASSLEAGSYEQYF

V gene: TRBV5-5
J gene: TRBJ2-1
clone size: NA
CDR3 protein: CASSFSGDEQFF

V gene: TRBV27
J gene: TRBJ2-2
clone size: NA
CDR3 protein: CASSFSQGWSGYGELFF

V gene: TRBV29-1
J gene: TRBJ2-1
clone size: NA
CDR3 protein: CSADGGTQSSCNEQFF

V gene: TRBV2
J gene: TRBJ2-5
clone size: NA
CDR3 protein: CASRPPPTLQETQYF

V gene: TRBV5-1
J gene: TRBJ2-7
clone size: NA
CDR3 protein: CASSLEGGTYEQYF

V gene: TRBV29-1
J gene: TRBJ1-2
clone size: NA
CDR3 protein: CSVDPPSNYGYTF

V gene: TRBV29-1
J gene: TRBJ2-7
clone size: NA
CDR3 protein: CSVEAGRRYEQYF

V gene: TRBV27
J gene: TRBJ2-7
clone size: NA
CDR3 protein: CASSLGGISYEQYF

V gene: TRBV6-6
J gene: TRBJ2-5
clone size: NA
CDR3 protein: CASSPRWGEETQYF

V gene: TRBV29-1
J gene: TRBJ2-7
clone size: NA
CDR3 protein: CSVETGQGMDYEQYF

V gene: TRBV13
J gene: TRBJ1-1
clone size: NA
CDR3 protein: CASSLDRHSAEAFF

V gene: TRBV27
J gene: TRBJ2-2
clone size: NA
CDR3 protein: CASIRFGNTGELFF

V gene: TRBV7-2
J gene: TRBJ2-2
clone size: NA
CDR3 protein: CASSLDDRGPTGELFF

V gene: TRBV12-3/TRBV12-4
J gene: TRBJ2-1
clone size: NA
CDR3 protein: CASRPGLAGLNEQFF

V gene: TRBV29-1
J gene: TRBJ2-3
clone size: NA
CDR3 protein: CSVEEGLQGFTDTQYF

V gene: TRBV12-3/TRBV12-4
J gene: TRBJ2-2
clone size: NA
CDR3 protein: CASSENTGELFF

V gene: TRBV29-1
J gene: TRBJ1-2
clone size: NA
CDR3 protein: CSVEDRGGYTF

V gene: TRBV29-1
J gene: TRBJ2-5
clone size: NA
CDR3 protein: CSVERGTGETQYF

V gene: TRBV29-1
J gene: TRBJ1-2
clone size: NA
CDR3 protein: CSALQGPPRYGYTF

V gene: TRBV10-2
J gene: TRBJ2-7
clone size: NA
CDR3 protein: CASSEMIRVEQYF

V gene: TRBV5-1
J gene: TRBJ2-7
clone size: NA
CDR3 protein: CASSLALSDEQYF

V gene: TRBV4-2
J gene: TRBJ2-1
clone size: NA
CDR3 protein: CASSQGLAVSDEQFF

V gene: TRBV20-1
J gene: TRBJ2-5
clone size: NA
CDR3 protein: CSADSGTSGSWAQYF

V gene: TRBV6-4
J gene: TRBJ1-4
clone size: NA
CDR3 protein: CASSHEGPGGEKLFF

V gene: TRBV20-1
J gene: TRBJ2-3
clone size: NA
CDR3 protein: CSARDDRQGSPAWYF